This TCR beta chain was identified during a study of blood T cell repertoires in COVID-19. Whole-study context: Sites in the United States, Italy and Spain provided acute and convalescent COVID-19 samples.

V lost 4 bases and J lost 6, with 10 bases in between. The CDR3 contains 13 residues. CDR1 and CDR2 from the germline V gene are SGHVS and FQNEAQ. Using immunoSEQ multiplex PCR, the repertoire was profiled, and TCRdb retains in-frame clones only, with some absent. The sample lists about 150,000 clones, more than 75% seen once, with 4.5% to 6% in the top ten. Sequencing was done on a sample of peripheral blood. The chain recombines TRBV7-8 with TRBJ1-5; D gene ambiguous. The TCR originated in a woman aged 45-65 years with acute or convalescent COVID-19. The CDR3 loop reads CASSWRAGQPQHF. In DNA form, the CDR3 reads TGTGCCAGCAGCTGGAGAGCGGGTCAGCCCCAGCATTTT.